This T cell receptor beta chain was sequenced in a study of CD8 T cells in Susac syndrome (dated by TCRdb to 2018 to 2020). Turning to the overall study: Whether CD8+ T cell activation and differentiation in Susac syndrome was antigen driven was tested using repertoire sequencing. CD8+ T cell repertoire clonality was compared between some 12 healthy donors, some 14 Susac syndrome patients and roughly 15 multiple sclerosis patients. Findings and caveats that apply to the study as a whole: The TCR sequencing and HLA analysis was acknowledged to have included a relatively small number of individuals.

Peripheral blood CD8+ and CD4+ T cells from healthy donors, Susac syndrome patients and multiple sclerosis patients were profiled by high-throughput TCR beta sequencing. Treatment-naive patients with stable or active relapsing-remitting disease fulfilling revised McDonald criteria were used as multiple sclerosis controls. Bulk CD8+ and CD4+ T cells were purified magnetically by negative isolation, whereas CD8+ TEMRA cells were enriched by FACS. Blood was collected in EDTA tubes and processed within 24 hours, with PBMCs isolated through density gradient centrifugation. PBMCs intended for TCR sequencing were cryopreserved in liquid nitrogen and were subsequently thawed in a 37 degrees C water bath. The sorted or isolated CD4+, CD8+ and CD8+ TEMRA cells reached a purity of at least 90%. CDR1 and CDR2, looked up from the germline V gene, are SQVTM and ANQGSEA. For this chain, trimming is 6 bases at the V end and 8 bases at the J end, and the number of junction bases without a gene match is 8. The cysteine opens and the phenylalanine closes a CDR3 of 12 amino acids. The entry retains the CDR3 DNA only, 36 bases that are in frame from base 1.

To note about this clonotype: The specificity of this receptor is unknown. No much larger clone is present one base from it, and per-base qualities are unavailable.

RNA was extracted using the RNeasy kit, and about 0.5 to 1 microgram was reverse transcribed with random hexamers. The immunoSEQ multiplex PCR assay, covering 54 Vbeta and 13 Jbeta segments, was used to amplify TCR beta CDR3 regions. Bias from PCR amplification was corrected by using a synthetic template baseline for primer optimization and for computational correction. For the original study's pipeline: Reads were assigned to V, D and J genes according to IMGT and analyzed in immunoSEQ Analyzer, with only productive sequences retained. Clonality was computed as one minus Shannon entropy normalized by log2 of the number of productive unique sequences. For each patient and control, public and private clones were evaluated within the 100 most prevalent clones. Susac-specific clones were defined as absent from healthy and MS cohorts, over a thousand published viral clones and other ImmuneACCESS disease sequences. Through fastp at Q25 and MiXCR, TCRdb rebuilt clones from the public reads, retaining in-frame beta chains. Rows are combined by CDR3 protein, so each entry shows the most common genes and DNA. It is TCRdb's table, rather than the study itself, that gives the V and J calls and clone size. This sample holds some 110,000 distinct CDR3 sequences; approximately 93% were observed only once. Of the sample, roughly 0.3% is held by the ten largest clones.

The chain uses TRBV29-1 and TRBJ1-2; 8 bases in the middle match TRBD1. Sequenced material: CD8+ T cells from PBMCs. This receptor was obtained from a human donor with multiple sclerosis. The DNA sequence is given as TGCAGCGTCGCTACAGGGGGAAAGGGCTACACCTTC. This encodes CSVATGGKGYTF.